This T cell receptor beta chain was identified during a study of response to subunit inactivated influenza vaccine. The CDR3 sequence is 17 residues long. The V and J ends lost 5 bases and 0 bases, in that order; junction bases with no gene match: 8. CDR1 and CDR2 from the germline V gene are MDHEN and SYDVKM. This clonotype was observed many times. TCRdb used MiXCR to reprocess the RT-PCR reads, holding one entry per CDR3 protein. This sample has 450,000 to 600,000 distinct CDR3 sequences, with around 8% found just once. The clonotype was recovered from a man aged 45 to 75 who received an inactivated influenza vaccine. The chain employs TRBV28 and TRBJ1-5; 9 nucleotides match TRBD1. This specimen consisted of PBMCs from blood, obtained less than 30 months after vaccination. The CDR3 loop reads CASSRGQGPPSNQPQHF. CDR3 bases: TGTGCCAGCAGTCGGGGACAGGGACCCCCTAGCAATCAGCCCCAGCATTTT.